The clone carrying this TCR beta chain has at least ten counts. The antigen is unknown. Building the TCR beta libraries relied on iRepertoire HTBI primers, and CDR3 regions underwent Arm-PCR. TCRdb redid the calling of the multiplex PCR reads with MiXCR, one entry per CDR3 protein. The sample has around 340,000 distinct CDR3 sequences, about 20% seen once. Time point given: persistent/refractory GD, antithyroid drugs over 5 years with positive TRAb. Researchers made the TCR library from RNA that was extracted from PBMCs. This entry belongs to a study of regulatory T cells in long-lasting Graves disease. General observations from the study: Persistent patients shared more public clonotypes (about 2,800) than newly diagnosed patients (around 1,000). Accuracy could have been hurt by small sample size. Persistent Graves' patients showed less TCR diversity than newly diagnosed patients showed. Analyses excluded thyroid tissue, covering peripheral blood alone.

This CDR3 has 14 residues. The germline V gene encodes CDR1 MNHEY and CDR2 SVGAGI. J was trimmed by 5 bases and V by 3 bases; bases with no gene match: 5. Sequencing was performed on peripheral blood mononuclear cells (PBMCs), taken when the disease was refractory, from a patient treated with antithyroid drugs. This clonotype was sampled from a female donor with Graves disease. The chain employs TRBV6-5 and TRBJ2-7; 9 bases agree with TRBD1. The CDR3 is CASSYPDRGNEQYF. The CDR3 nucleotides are TGTGCCAGCAGTTATCCGGACAGGGGAAACGAGCAGTACTTC.